These 10 T cell receptor beta chains share one sample of origin, sequenced in a study of technical replicates of blood from a few donors. Clones were sequenced by immunoSEQ multiplex PCR, and TCRdb holds only the in-frame ones, with some missing. The sample contains about 61,000 clones, approximately 97% of which appear only once. Sequenced: T cells isolated from PBMCs. These receptor sequences come from a human donor in good health.

The chain joins TRBV9 to TRBJ1-2; D remains ambiguous. CDR3 length: 11 residues. Germline V gene data show CDR1 as SGDLS and CDR2 as YYNGEE. V lost 3 bases, J lost 5 bases, and 5 bases lay in between. The CDR3 nucleotides read TGTGCCAGCAGCGCGTCGTATGGCTACACCTTC. The encoded protein is CASSASYGYTF. Full variable domain (missing parts from reference TRBV9 and TRBJ1-2): DSGVTQTPKHLITATGQRVTLRCSPRSGDLSVYWYQQSLDQGLQFLIQYYNGEERAKGNILERFSAQQFPDLHSELNLSSLELGDSALYFCASSASYGYTFGSGTRLTVV.

This rearrangement joins TRBV28 to TRBJ2-2, with D possibly matching TRBD2 (5 bases). Trimming left V 2 bases short and J 15 bases short, with 10 bases between. The CDR3 length is 11 residues. The germline gives CDR1 MDHEN, CDR2 SYDVKM. The CDR3 here is CASSLGLSMFF. The DNA of the CDR3 is TGTGCCAGCAGTTTAGGACTGTCGATGTTTTTT. The complete variable domain, with remaining parts taken from reference TRBV28 and TRBJ2-2, reads DVKVTQSSRYLVKRTGEKVFLECVQDMDHENMFWYRQDPGLGLRLIYFSYDVKMKEKGDIPEGYSVSREKKERFSLILESASTNQTSMYLCASSLGLSMFFGEGSRLTVL.

The chain is built from TRBV4-1 and TRBJ2-6; 7 bases are a match to TRBD2. This CDR3 comprises 16 residues. The junction had 4 bases not matched to a gene; V was cut back by 1 base and J by 4 bases. CDR1 and CDR2 from the germline V gene are MGHRA and YSYEKL. CDR3 bases: TGCGCCAGCAGCCAAGGCGCGGGAGCCGGGGCCAACGTCCTGACTTTC. Translated, it gives CASSQGAGAGANVLTF.

This clone was recorded once. The rearrangement joins TRBV4-1 to TRBJ1-4; D gene unclear. Germline values: CDR1 MGHRA, CDR2 YSYEKL. The CDR3 consists of 13 residues. V lost 1 base, J lost 7 bases, and 7 bases lay in between. The CDR3 reads CASSQVLSEKLFF. The DNA of the CDR3 is TGCGCCAGCAGCCAAGTCCTCAGTGAAAAACTGTTTTTT.

This clone was picked up one time. DNA of the CDR3: TGTGCCAGCAGCTTAAGCCGGGACATGGACAATGAGCAGTTCTTC. It encodes CASSLSRDMDNEQFF. This sequence joins TRBV5-4 and TRBJ2-1, with TRBD1 as a possible D gene (6 bases). Germline V CDR1 and CDR2: SGHNT, YYREEE (reference sequence). Trimming took off 2 bases at V and 5 bases at J, with 14 bases between the two ends. The length of the CDR3 is 15 residues.

The chain has TRBV5-5 and TRBJ2-7; D is possibly TRBD2 (6 bases). Deletions cut 7 bases from V and 5 bases from J, with 16 bases between. Germline V gene sequence: CDR1 SGHKS, CDR2 YYEKEE (reference sequence). The CDR3 has 13 residues. This CDR3 reads CASQPGGVDEQYF. Written as DNA, the CDR3 is TGTGCCAGCCAACCCGGGGGAGTTGACGAGCAGTACTTC.

The rearrangement joins TRBV2 to TRBJ2-7, with 7 bases identical to TRBD2. The CDR3 runs 13 residues. The V gene end was trimmed by 9 bases and the J gene end by 0 bases; junction bases not matched to a gene: 5. Germline CDR1 is SNHLY and CDR2 is FYNNEI. The CDR3 here is CARLAHNSYEQYF. CDR3 nucleotide sequence: TGTGCCAGACTAGCGCACAACTCCTACGAGCAGTACTTC.

The gene calls are TRBV12-2 and TRBJ2-1; the D segment call TRBD1 is taken from the table without a DNA check. TRBV12-2 is tagged as a pseudogene. The CDR3 is 17 residues long. In DNA, the CDR3 is TGTGCAAGTCGCCTGAAAACCAGGAATAGCTCCTACAATGAGCAGTTCTTC. It specifies CASRLKTRNSSYNEQFF.

The chain is built from TRBV4-2 and TRBJ1-4, with a possible D match to TRBD1 (5 bases). This CDR3 is built from 13 residues. Trimming removed 1 base at V and 7 bases at J, with 7 bases between. CDR1 is LGHNA, CDR2 YNFKEQ, per germline. The chain's CDR3 is CASSQGGGEKLFF. The CDR3 DNA follows: TGTGCCAGCAGCCAAGGGGGCGGTGAAAAACTGTTTTTT.

The V gene is TRBV7-9, the J gene TRBJ1-5; D unresolved. CDR1 and CDR2 from the germline V gene are SEHNR and FQNEAQ (reference sequence). The CDR3 runs to 14 residues. Trimming removed 6 bases from V and 4 bases from J, with 13 bases in between. The CDR3 region is CASRNGQDNQPQHF. The CDR3 region has the DNA TGTGCCAGCAGGAATGGGCAGGATAATCAGCCCCAGCATTTT.